Below are 2 T cell receptor beta chains sequenced from a single sample in a study of coeliac disease. Libraries were prepared by immunoSEQ multiplex PCR; TCRdb keeps only in-frame clonotypes and omits some of them. The repertoire includes thousands of clones, around 49% of them detected once, and 18% sits in the top ten. Material: intraepithelial lymphocytes from the gut. These receptors all stem from a man between 60 and 75 years old with celiac disease on a gluten-free diet.

The J gene is TRBJ2-7, the V gene TRBV5-6; 10 nucleotides align to TRBD1. The germline V gene has CDR1 SGHDT and CDR2 YYEEEE. V gave up 4 bases and J gave up 3 bases; unmatched junction bases: 7. The CDR3 runs 15 residues. In nucleotides, the CDR3 is TGTGCCAGCAGCCAGGACAGGGGGTTAGGCTACGAGCAGTACTTC. Its translation is CASSQDRGLGYEQYF.

The chain is built from TRBV5-1 and TRBJ2-7; D gene ambiguous. V was shortened by 0 bases and J by 2 bases, with 12 bases between the two germline ends. Germline V gene data show CDR1 as SGHRS and CDR2 as YFSETQ. CDR3 length: 15 residues. The CDR3 bases are TGCGCCAGCAGCTTGGCGGAGACGACTCCCTACGAGCAGTACTTC. Its protein product is CASSLAETTPYEQYF.